The 24 T cell receptor beta chains below come from one sample, sequenced in a study of T cell responses to AZD1222 COVID-19 vaccine (dated by TCRdb to 2020 to 2022). The label giving this sample's time point can be read as: about 28 days (+/-7) after the second vaccine dose. Library preparation was by the immunoSEQ multiplex PCR assay. TCRdb re-hosts the immuneACCESS table, in-frame sequences only. Its copies lack some clones; in the studies checked, an unresolved V gene accounts for under half of them, and the cause for the rest is not known. Within this sample are roughly 190,000 clones, with about 89% of them counted one time only. More than 1.5% of the sample is taken by the ten largest. The sample consisted of peripheral blood, taken 28 days after the second AZD1222 dose. The receptors derive from an adult who received the AZD1222 COVID-19 vaccine.

The rearrangement links TRBV6-4 to TRBJ2-2; either TRBD1 or TRBD2 may fit D (5 bases each). CDR1 and CDR2 (germline): MRHNA, SNTAGT. The CDR3 runs to 15 residues. The V and J ends lost 5 bases and 0 bases respectively, with 10 bases between them. The CDR3 loop reads CASSPGRTNTGELFF. Here the CDR3 DNA reads TGTGCCAGCAGTCCGGGACGGACGAACACCGGGGAGCTGTTTTTT.

Details on this clone: This sample includes further DNA sequences coding for the same CDR3. This chain links TRBV29-1 with TRBJ1-1; a weak D match, TRBD1 (5 bases). V lost 3 bases and J 0 bases, leaving 11 bases between the germline ends. CDR3 size: 14 residues. Germline V lookup: CDR1 SQVTM, CDR2 ANQGSEA. CDR3 nucleotides: TGCAGCGTTGAGAAGGGGCGGATGAACACTGAAGCTTTCTTT. It is translated as CSVEKGRMNTEAFF.

Only a few counts were recorded for this clone. The J gene is TRBJ1-2, the V gene TRBV2; D is perhaps TRBD1 (6 bases). The CDR3 covers 13 residues. CDR1 and CDR2 from the germline V gene are SNHLY and FYNNEI. V lost 6 bases to trimming and J lost 6 bases, with 14 bases between them. The CDR3 DNA is TGTGCCAGCAGGGTAAACAGGGAAGATGGCTACACCTTC. This codes for CASRVNREDGYTF.

The chain uses TRBV19 and TRBJ1-2, with 11 nucleotides matching TRBD1. Per the germline V gene, CDR1 is LNHDA and CDR2 is SQIVND (reference sequence). The trim removed 5 bases at V and 4 bases at J, leaving 12 bases unmatched. The CDR3 is 17 residues long. The CDR3 DNA sequence: TGTGCCAGTAGTTCCTACGGACAGGGGGCGCGGAGCTATGGCTACACCTTC. Translation: CASSSYGQGARSYGYTF.

The chain combines TRBV18 with TRBJ1-1; D might be TRBD1 (6 bases). The CDR3 contains 13 residues. With 6 bases removed from V and 10 bases from J, the gap between germline ends came to 18 bases. CDR1 KGHSH and CDR2 LQKENI come from the germline V gene. The CDR3 spells CASSLTGSEVAFF. In DNA form, the CDR3 reads TGTGCCAGCTCTCTGACAGGATCCGAGGTAGCTTTCTTT.

V gene TRBV5-6 combines with J gene TRBJ1-1; weak D call: TRBD1 (6 bases). Germline loops: CDR1 SGHDT, CDR2 YYEEEE. CDR3 length: 12 amino acids. With 2 bases removed from V and 8 bases from J, the gap between germline ends came to 10 bases. The CDR3 spells CASSFTGREAFF. CDR3 coding DNA: TGTGCCAGCAGCTTTACAGGGCGAGAAGCTTTCTTT.

The gene calls are TRBV6-5 and TRBJ1-4, with TRBD1 matching over 7 bases. The CDR3 spans 13 residues. The germline V gene encodes CDR1 MNHEY and CDR2 SVGAGI. V dropped 10 bases and J dropped 6; count of bases not matched to a gene: 8. CDR3 protein: CATRDRVDEKLFF. As DNA, the CDR3 is TGTGCCACCCGCGACAGGGTGGATGAAAAACTGTTTTTT.

V is TRBV2 and J is TRBJ2-7; D unresolved. Germline V lookup: CDR1 SNHLY, CDR2 FYNNEI. The CDR3 loop spans 14 amino acids. V lost 3 bases to trimming and J lost 0 bases, with 9 bases between them. Here the CDR3 DNA reads TGTGCCAGCAGTGATATCCAAAACTCCTACGAGCAGTACTTC. This codes for CASSDIQNSYEQYF.

CDR3 sequence: CAISRLAGEQFF. As DNA, the CDR3 is TGTGCCATCAGCCGACTAGCGGGTGAGCAGTTCTTC. The chain joins TRBV10-3 to TRBJ2-1; 10 nucleotides agree with TRBD2. V lost 6 bases to trimming and J lost 9 bases; unmatched junction nucleotides: 2. The germline gives CDR1 ENHRY, CDR2 SYGVKD. CDR3 length: 12 residues.

V and J are TRBV5-6 and TRBJ1-3, with TRBD1 as a possible D gene (5 bases). V lost 4 bases and J lost 1, with 12 bases in between. This CDR3 spans 15 amino acids. Germline CDR1 and CDR2: SGHDT and YYEEEE. The CDR3 sequence is CASSIRDRSGNTIYF. The CDR3 nucleotides are TGTGCCAGCAGCATTCGAGACAGATCTGGAAACACCATATATTTT. Complete variable domain (other parts from reference TRBV5-6 and TRBJ1-3): DAGVTQSPTHLIKTRGQQVTLRCSPKSGHDTVSWYQQALGQGPQFIFQYYEEEERQRGNFPDRFSGHQFPNYSSELNVNALLLGDSALYLCASSIRDRSGNTIYFGEGSWLTVV.

The J gene is TRBJ1-1, the V gene TRBV6-2 or TRBV6-3; D gene uncertain. This CDR3 has 16 residues. V was cut by 6 bases and J by 3 bases, with 20 bases left in between. Germline assignment: CDR1 MNHEY and CDR2 SVGEGT. CDR3 sequence: CASSPLGRGRDTEAFF. CDR3 nucleotides: TGTGCCAGCAGCCCTCTAGGACGCGGAAGGGACACTGAAGCTTTCTTT.

This clone was observed once. The CDR3 nucleotides are TGTGCCAGCAGTTACTCACAGGGGGCAAACACTGAAGCTTTCTTT. Residues: CASSYSQGANTEAFF. This rearrangement joins TRBV28 to TRBJ1-1, with TRBD1 matching over 9 bases. The germline V gene encodes CDR1 MDHEN and CDR2 SYDVKM. V lost 4 bases and J lost 2; bases outside the gene matches: 5. The CDR3 consists of 15 residues.

V and J are TRBV5-4 and TRBJ1-4; D perhaps matches TRBD1 (5 bases). CDR3 length: 16 residues. With 4 bases removed from V and 5 bases from J, the gap between germline ends came to 18 bases. Germline lookup yields CDR1 SGHNT and CDR2 YYREEE (reference sequence). CDR3 DNA: TGTGCCAGCAGCCCGTCTTTTAACGGGGGAAATGAAAAACTGTTTTTT. This translates into CASSPSFNGGNEKLFF.

The rearrangement joins TRBV4-1 to TRBJ2-2; 8 nucleotides agree with TRBD2. The germline V gene has CDR1 MGHRA and CDR2 YSYEKL. The CDR3 is 18 residues long. V lost 1 base, J lost 4 bases, and 11 bases stayed unmatched. The CDR3 bases are TGCGCCAGCAGCCAAGCCGCCCCTCTCGGGACTAGCACCGGGGAGCTGTTTTTT. This translates into CASSQAAPLGTSTGELFF.

V gene TRBV11-2 combines with J gene TRBJ2-3; 11 nucleotides match TRBD1. CDR1 is SGHAT and CDR2 is FQNNGV in the germline V gene. This CDR3 region has 15 residues. Unmatched junction bases numbered 3, after V lost 3 bases and J lost 4 bases. This chain's CDR3 is CASSLGTGGSDTQYF. CDR3 in DNA: TGTGCCAGCAGCTTGGGGACAGGGGGGTCAGATACGCAGTATTTT. Full variable domain (remainder filled in from reference TRBV11-2 and TRBJ2-3): EAGVAQSPRYKIIEKRQSVAFWCNPISGHATLYWYQQILGQGPKLLIQFQNNGVVDDSQLPKDRFSAERLKGVDSTLKIQPAKLEDSAVYLCASSLGTGGSDTQYFGPGTRLTVL.

The chain uses TRBV28 and TRBJ1-2; D gene unclear. Trimming removed 1 base from V and 2 bases from J, with 5 bases in between. The CDR3 totals 13 residues. The V gene's germline CDR1 is MDHEN and CDR2 SYDVKM. The CDR3 loop is CASSLLGNYGYTF. DNA of the CDR3: TGTGCCAGCAGTTTATTGGGGAACTATGGCTACACCTTC.

In its sample, this clone was seen a few times. V usage is TRBV5-4 and J usage is TRBJ2-5; D is unresolved. Trimming stripped 4 bases from V and 0 bases from J, with 16 bases between. There are 16 residues in the CDR3. CDR1 and CDR2 (germline): SGHNT, YYREEE (reference sequence). For the CDR3, the DNA is TGTGCCAGCAGCCAATCGTATCGCGCGTACCAAGAGACCCAGTACTTC. Translating gives CASSQSYRAYQETQYF.

V and J are TRBV4-1 and TRBJ2-7, with unresolved D. The germline V and J ends were trimmed by 1 base and 2 bases, with 12 bases remaining between them. Germline V CDR1 and CDR2: MGHRA, YSYEKL. This CDR3 region has 15 residues. The CDR3, as DNA: TGCGCCAGCAGCCAAGTTTCAGGCCAGGCCTACGAGCAGTACTTC. It is translated as CASSQVSGQAYEQYF.

The rearrangement joins TRBV5-1 to TRBJ1-1; 8 bases align to TRBD1. With 2 bases clipped from V and 6 bases from J, the junction kept 3 bases outside the gene matches. The CDR3 covers 13 residues. Per germline, CDR1 SGHRS and CDR2 YFSETQ. The CDR3, as DNA: TGCGCCAGCAGCTTCGACAGGGGCCCTGAAGCTTTCTTT. It encodes CASSFDRGPEAFF.

The chain is built from TRBV4-2 and TRBJ2-1; D possibly corresponds to TRBD2 (6 bases). The V and J ends lost 0 bases and 2 bases respectively, with 11 bases between them. CDR1 and CDR2 (germline): LGHNA, YNFKEQ. The CDR3 is 16 residues long. The CDR3 reads CASSQDPGLAYNEQFF. DNA for the CDR3: TGTGCCAGCAGCCAAGACCCGGGACTGGCCTACAATGAGCAGTTCTTC.

The V and J genes are TRBV11-3 and TRBJ2-7, with D possibly matching TRBD2 (6 bases). The ends were cut back, 0 bases at V and 3 bases at J, with 12 bases in the middle. Germline V CDR1 and CDR2: SGHNT, YENEEA. The CDR3 contains 15 residues. The CDR3 DNA is TGTGCCAGCAGCTTAGACAGCGGAGGGGACTACGAGCAGTACTTC. It is translated as CASSLDSGGDYEQYF.

The CDR3 loop is CASSGGLRNEQFF. In DNA form, the CDR3 reads TGTGCCAGTTCGGGAGGTCTCCGGAATGAGCAGTTCTTC. The chain is built from TRBV19 and TRBJ2-1; 7 nucleotides agree with TRBD2. This CDR3 has 13 residues. Germline lookup yields CDR1 LNHDA and CDR2 SQIVND (reference sequence). Trimming took 8 bases from V and 7 from J; bases not matched to a gene: 8.

The chain carries TRBV19 and TRBJ2-7; perhaps TRBD2 as D (6 bases). V gave up 6 bases and J gave up 1 base, with 19 bases separating them. Germline lookup yields CDR1 LNHDA and CDR2 SQIVND (reference sequence). CDR3 length equals 16 residues. The CDR3 here is CASSPLVSSGSYEQYF. The DNA of the CDR3 is TGTGCCAGTAGCCCACTCGTGAGTAGCGGTTCCTACGAGCAGTACTTC.

The rearrangement uses TRBV28 and TRBJ1-2; 7 bases match TRBD1. The V and J ends lost 10 bases and 3 bases, in that order; junction bases with no gene match: 11. The CDR3 length is 14 residues. Germline V gene lookup returns CDR1 MDHEN and CDR2 SYDVKM. The CDR3 loop is CATTVEGAHYGYTF. The CDR3 region has the DNA TGTGCCACCACCGTGGAGGGGGCTCACTATGGCTACACCTTC.